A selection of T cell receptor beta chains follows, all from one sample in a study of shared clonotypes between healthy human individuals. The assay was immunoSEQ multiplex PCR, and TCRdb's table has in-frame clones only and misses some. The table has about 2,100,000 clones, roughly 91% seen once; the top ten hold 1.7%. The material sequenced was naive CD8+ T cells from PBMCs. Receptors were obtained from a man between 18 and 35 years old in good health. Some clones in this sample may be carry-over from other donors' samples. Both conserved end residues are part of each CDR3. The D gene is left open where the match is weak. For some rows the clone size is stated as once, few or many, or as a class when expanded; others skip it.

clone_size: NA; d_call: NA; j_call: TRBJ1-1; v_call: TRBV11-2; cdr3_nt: TGTGCCAGCAGCCCGGGACACTACACTGAAGCTTTCTTT; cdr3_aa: CASSPGHYTEAFF
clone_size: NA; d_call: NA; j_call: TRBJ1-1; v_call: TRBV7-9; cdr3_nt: TGTGCCAGCAGCTTACAAACAGGGATGAACACTGAAGCTTTCTTT; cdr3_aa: CASSLQTGMNTEAFF
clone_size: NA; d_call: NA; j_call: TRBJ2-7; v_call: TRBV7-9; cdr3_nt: TGTGCCGGTCAAGAGGGGCCCCTCTACGAGCAGTACTTC; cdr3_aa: CAGQEGPLYEQYF
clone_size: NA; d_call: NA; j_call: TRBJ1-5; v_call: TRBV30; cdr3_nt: TGTGCCTGGAGTTTGGGGGTTGTCAATCAGCCCCAGCATTTT; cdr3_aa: CAWSLGVVNQPQHF
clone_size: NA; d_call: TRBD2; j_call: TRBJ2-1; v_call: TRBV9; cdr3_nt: TGTGCCAGCAGCTCATCGGGGGGAGGTAGAGTCAATGAGCAGTTCTTC; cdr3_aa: CASSSSGGGRVNEQFF
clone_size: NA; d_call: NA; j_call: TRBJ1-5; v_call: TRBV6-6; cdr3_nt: TGTGCCAGCAGTTACCCGCCAGAACGGCCCCAGCATTTT; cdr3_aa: CASSYPPERPQHF
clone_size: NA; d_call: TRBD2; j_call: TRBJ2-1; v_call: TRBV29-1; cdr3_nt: TGCAGCGTTGAAGGACTAGCGGGTCCCCAGTATGATTCCTACAATGAGCAGTTCTTC; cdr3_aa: CSVEGLAGPQYDSYNEQFF
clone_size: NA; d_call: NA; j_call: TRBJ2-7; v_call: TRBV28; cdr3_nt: TGTGCCAGCACCCCAGCCCCCCACGAGCAGTACTTC; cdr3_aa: CASTPAPHEQYF
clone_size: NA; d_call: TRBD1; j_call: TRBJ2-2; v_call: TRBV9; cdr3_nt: TGTGCCAGCAGCGTAGGGGCCGGAAGGGGGCGAGACACCGGGGAGCTGTTTTTT; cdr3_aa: CASSVGAGRGRDTGELFF
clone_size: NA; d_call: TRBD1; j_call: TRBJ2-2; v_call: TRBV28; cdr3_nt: TGTGCCAGCAGTTACTGGGGACAGGAGAACACCGGGGAGCTGTTTTTT; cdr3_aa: CASSYWGQENTGELFF
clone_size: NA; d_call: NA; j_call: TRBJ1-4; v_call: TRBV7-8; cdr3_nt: TGTGCCAGCAGCTTAGCACTGAGAGGCGAAAAACTGTTTTTT; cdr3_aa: CASSLALRGEKLFF
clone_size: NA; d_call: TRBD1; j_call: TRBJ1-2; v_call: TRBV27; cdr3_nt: TGTGCCAGCAGTTCGGACAGGGGGCACGGCTACACCTTC; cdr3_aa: CASSSDRGHGYTF
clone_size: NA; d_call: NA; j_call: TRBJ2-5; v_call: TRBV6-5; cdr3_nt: TGTGCCAGCAGTTACGGTTGGCAGGGCCAAGAGACCCAGTACTTC; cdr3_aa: CASSYGWQGQETQYF
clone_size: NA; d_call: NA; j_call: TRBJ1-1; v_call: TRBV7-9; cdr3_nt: TGTGCCAGCAGCTTAGCGCGGGGGGTTGCCACTGAAGCTTTCTTT; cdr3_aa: CASSLARGVATEAFF
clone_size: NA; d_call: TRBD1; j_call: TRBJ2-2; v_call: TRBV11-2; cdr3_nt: TGTGCCAGCAGCAATTCGGACAGGGTTTACACCGGGGAGCTGTTTTTT; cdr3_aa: CASSNSDRVYTGELFF
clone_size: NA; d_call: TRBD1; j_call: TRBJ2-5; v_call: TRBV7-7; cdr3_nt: TGTGCCAGCAGCCTGGACAGGGAAGAGACCCAGTACTTC; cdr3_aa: CASSLDREETQYF
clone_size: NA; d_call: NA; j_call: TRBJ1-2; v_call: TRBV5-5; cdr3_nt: TGTGCCAGCAGCCGGAGGGACGAAGGCTACACCTTC; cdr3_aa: CASSRRDEGYTF
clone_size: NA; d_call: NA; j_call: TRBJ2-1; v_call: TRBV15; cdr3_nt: TGTGCCACCAGCAGAGGACAGGTTTACAATGAGCAGTTCTTC; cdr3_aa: CATSRGQVYNEQFF
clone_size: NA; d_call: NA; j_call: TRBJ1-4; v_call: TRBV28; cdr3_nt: TGTGCCAGCAGTTGGGTTTCAACTAATGAAAAACTGTTTTTT; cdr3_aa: CASSWVSTNEKLFF
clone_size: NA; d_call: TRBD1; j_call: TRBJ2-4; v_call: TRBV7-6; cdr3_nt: TGTGCCAGCAGCACGGGACAGACCCTTCAGTACTTC; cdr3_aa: CASSTGQTLQYF
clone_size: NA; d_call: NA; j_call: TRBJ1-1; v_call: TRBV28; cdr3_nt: TGTGCCAGCAGAACTCCGGGATACAACACTGAAGCTTTCTTT; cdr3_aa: CASRTPGYNTEAFF
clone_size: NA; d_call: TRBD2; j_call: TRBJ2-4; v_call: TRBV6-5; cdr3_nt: TGTGCCAGCAGCCCACTAGCGACCCCTCAAAACATTCAGTACTTC; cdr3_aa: CASSPLATPQNIQYF
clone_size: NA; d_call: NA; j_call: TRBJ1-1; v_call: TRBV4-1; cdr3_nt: TGCGCCAGCAGCCAAGATGCAGGGGCATACACTGAAGCTTTCTTT; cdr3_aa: CASSQDAGAYTEAFF
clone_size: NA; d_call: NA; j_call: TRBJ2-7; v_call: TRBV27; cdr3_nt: TGTGCCAGCAGTTACGGACCAGCCTTCTACGAGCAGTACTTC; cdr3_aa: CASSYGPAFYEQYF
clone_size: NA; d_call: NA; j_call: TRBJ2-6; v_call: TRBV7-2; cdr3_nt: TGTGCCAGCAGCTTAGGGACCGCATACTCTGGGGCCAACGTCCTGACTTTC; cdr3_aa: CASSLGTAYSGANVLTF
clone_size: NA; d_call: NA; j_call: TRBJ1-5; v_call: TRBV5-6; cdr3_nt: TGTGCCAGCAGCCCTGGGGGCAGCGTCAATCAGCCCCAGCATTTT; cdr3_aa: CASSPGGSVNQPQHF
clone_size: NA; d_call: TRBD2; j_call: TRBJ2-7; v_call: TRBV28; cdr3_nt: TGTGCCAGCACGAAGGGCGGACTAGCGGGCGAGCAGTACTTC; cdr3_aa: CASTKGGLAGEQYF
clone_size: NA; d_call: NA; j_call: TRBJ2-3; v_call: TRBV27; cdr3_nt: TGTGCCAGCCTGGGGGATACGCAGTATTTT; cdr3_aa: CASLGDTQYF
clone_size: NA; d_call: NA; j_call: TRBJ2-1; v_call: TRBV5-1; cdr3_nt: TGCGCCAGCAGCCCTGGGGGCAACCCCTACAATGAGCAGTTCTTC; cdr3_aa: CASSPGGNPYNEQFF
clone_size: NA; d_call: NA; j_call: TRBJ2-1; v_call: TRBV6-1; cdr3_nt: TGTGCCAGCAGTGAACCGGCCGGGTTGGCACCATACAATGAGCAGTTCTTC; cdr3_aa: CASSEPAGLAPYNEQFF
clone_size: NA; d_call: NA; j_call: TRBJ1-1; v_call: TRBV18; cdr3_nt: TGTGCCAGCTCACCCGAAGAAAGGACGGCTAACACTGAAGCTTTCTTT; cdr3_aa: CASSPEERTANTEAFF
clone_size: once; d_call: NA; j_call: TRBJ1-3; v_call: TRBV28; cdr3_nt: TGTGCCAGCAGTTACCGTCAGCCGTATTCTGGAAACACCATATATTTT; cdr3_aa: CASSYRQPYSGNTIYF
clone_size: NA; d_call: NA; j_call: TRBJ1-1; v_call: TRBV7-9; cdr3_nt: TGTGCCAGCAGCTCAACTACCTCGGGATTCATGAACACTGAAGCTTTCTTT; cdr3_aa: CASSSTTSGFMNTEAFF
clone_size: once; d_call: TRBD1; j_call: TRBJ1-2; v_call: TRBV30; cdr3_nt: TGTGCCTGGAGTGTCGGGCAGGGGGCGCGTGGCTACACCTTC; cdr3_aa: CAWSVGQGARGYTF
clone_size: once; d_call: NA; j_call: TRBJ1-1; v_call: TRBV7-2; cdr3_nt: TGTGCCAGCACCGTGGGCGGTGAGAACACTGAAGCTTTCTTT; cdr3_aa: CASTVGGENTEAFF
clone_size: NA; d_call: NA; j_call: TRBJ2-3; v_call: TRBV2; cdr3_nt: TGTGCCAGCAGCTATCCACAGGGTAGCACAGATACGCAGTATTTT; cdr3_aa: CASSYPQGSTDTQYF
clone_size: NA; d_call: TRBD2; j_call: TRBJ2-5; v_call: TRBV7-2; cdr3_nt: TGTGCCAGCAGCTACCGGACTAGCGGGGCCCAAGAGACCCAGTACTTC; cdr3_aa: CASSYRTSGAQETQYF
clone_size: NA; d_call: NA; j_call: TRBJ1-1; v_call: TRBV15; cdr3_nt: TGTGCCACCAGCAGACGGGCTGGGGTGGGGGGAACTGAAGCTTTCTTT; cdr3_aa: CATSRRAGVGGTEAFF